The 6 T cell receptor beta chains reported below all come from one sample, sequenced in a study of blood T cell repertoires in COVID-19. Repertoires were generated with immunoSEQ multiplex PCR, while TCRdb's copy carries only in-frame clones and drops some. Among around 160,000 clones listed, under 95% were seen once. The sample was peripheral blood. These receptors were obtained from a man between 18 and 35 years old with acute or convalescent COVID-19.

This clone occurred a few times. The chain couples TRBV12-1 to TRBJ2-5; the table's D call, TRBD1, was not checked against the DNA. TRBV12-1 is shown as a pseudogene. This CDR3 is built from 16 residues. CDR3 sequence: CASSFPGTDYQETQYF. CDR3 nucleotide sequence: TGTGCCAGCAGCTTTCCCGGGACAGACTACCAAGAGACCCAGTACTTC.

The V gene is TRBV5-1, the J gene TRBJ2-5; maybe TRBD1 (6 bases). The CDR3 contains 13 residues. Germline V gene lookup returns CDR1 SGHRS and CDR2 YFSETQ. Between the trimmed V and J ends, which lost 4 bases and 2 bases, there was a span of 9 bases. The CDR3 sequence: CASSTGTQETQYF. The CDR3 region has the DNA TGCGCCAGCAGCACCGGGACACAAGAGACCCAGTACTTC.

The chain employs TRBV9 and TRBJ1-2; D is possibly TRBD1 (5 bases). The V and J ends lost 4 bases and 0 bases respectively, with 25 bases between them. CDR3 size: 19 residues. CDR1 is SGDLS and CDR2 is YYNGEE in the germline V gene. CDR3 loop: CASSLGTSAFKSSNYGYTF. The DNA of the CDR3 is TGTGCCAGCAGCCTTGGGACTAGTGCGTTTAAATCCTCTAACTATGGCTACACCTTC. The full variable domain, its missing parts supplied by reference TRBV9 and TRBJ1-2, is DSGVTQTPKHLITATGQRVTLRCSPRSGDLSVYWYQQSLDQGLQFLIQYYNGEERAKGNILERFSAQQFPDLHSELNLSSLELGDSALYFCASSLGTSAFKSSNYGYTFGSGTRLTVV.

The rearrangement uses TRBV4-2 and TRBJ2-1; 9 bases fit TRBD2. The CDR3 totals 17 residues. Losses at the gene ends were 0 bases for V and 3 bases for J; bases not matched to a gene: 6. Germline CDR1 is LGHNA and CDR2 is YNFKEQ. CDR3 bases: TGTGCCAGCAGCCAAGATCTACCAGCGGGAGGCTACAATGAGCAGTTCTTC. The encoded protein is CASSQDLPAGGYNEQFF.

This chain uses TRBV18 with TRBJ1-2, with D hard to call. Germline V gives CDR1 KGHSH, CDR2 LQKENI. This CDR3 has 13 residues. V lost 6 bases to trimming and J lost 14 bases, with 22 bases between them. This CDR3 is CASSLSPGEPFTF. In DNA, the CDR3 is TGTGCCAGCTCCCTCTCTCCCGGAGAGCCATTTACCTTC.

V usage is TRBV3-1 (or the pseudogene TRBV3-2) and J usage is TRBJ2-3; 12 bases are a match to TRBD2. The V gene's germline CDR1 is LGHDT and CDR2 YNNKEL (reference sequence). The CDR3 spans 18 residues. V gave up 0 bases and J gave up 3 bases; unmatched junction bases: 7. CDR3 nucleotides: TGTGCCAGCAGCCAAGAAGCGGGACTAGCGGGCGGAACAGATACGCAGTATTTT. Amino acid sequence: CASSQEAGLAGGTDTQYF.